These 10 T cell receptor beta chains came from one sample sequenced in a study of control samples from healthy donors and cancer patients (TCRdb year 2020). Preparation of the library involved the immunoSEQ multiplex PCR assay. TCRdb limited this immuneACCESS table to in-frame rearrangements with V and J called. A share of clones is missing; checked studies link under half to unresolved V genes, and the rest is unexplained. Here the sample has approximately 140,000 clones; around nine tenths occur a single time. Around 9% of the sample rests with the top ten. The sample taken for sequencing was blood. Receptor source: a woman in her 30s in good health.

The chain uses TRBV28 and TRBJ2-1, with D possibly TRBD2 on 6 matching bases. Germline assignment: CDR1 MDHEN and CDR2 SYDVKM. V lost 5 bases and J 12 bases, leaving 14 bases between the germline ends. This CDR3 region has 12 residues. DNA of the CDR3: TGTGCCAGCAGTCCCTCATGGAGGGGGCAGTTCTTC. Protein: CASSPSWRGQFF.

V gene TRBV2 combines with J gene TRBJ2-1; 14 nucleotides align to TRBD2. The CDR3 has 14 amino acids. Per germline, CDR1 SNHLY and CDR2 FYNNEI. Trimming at V came to 7 bases and at J to 8 bases, leaving 4 bases not matched to a gene. CDR3 nucleotide sequence: TGTGCCAGCATGGGACTAGCGGGAGTATATGAGCAGTTCTTC. It yields the protein CASMGLAGVYEQFF.

CDR3 bases: TGTGCCAGCGGCGCCTCAGGCAATCAGCCCCAGCATTTT. It translates to CASGASGNQPQHF. The chain uses TRBV2 and TRBJ1-5; no reliable D call. CDR3 size: 13 residues. Germline loops: CDR1 SNHLY, CDR2 FYNNEI. Trimming shortened V by 8 bases and J by 2 bases, and 10 bases separated the two germline ends.

The chain employs TRBV2 and TRBJ1-1; tentative D call: TRBD1 (5 bases). The V gene lost 4 bases and the J gene lost 3 bases, with 12 bases spanning the gap. CDR1 SNHLY and CDR2 FYNNEI come from the germline V gene. The CDR3 spans 14 residues. As DNA, the CDR3 is TGTGCCAGCAGTGGAGGCGGGACCTACACTGAAGCTTTCTTT. It yields the protein CASSGGGTYTEAFF.

The chain links TRBV27 to TRBJ1-1; D is unresolved. This CDR3 is 13 amino acids long. Looked up from germline, CDR1 is MNHEY and CDR2 is SMNVEV (reference sequence). Trimming cost V 5 bases and J 1 base, with 8 bases left between them. This CDR3 reads CASSLARNTEAFF. CDR3 in DNA: TGTGCCAGCAGTCTGGCAAGGAACACTGAAGCTTTCTTT.

This chain connects TRBV12-3 or TRBV12-4 to TRBJ2-5, with D perhaps matching TRBD2 (5 bases). The CDR3 length is 13 residues. The V and J ends lost 3 bases and 2 bases respectively, with 7 bases between them. In nucleotides, the CDR3 is TGTGCCAGCAGTTTGGGAGCACAAGAGACCCAGTACTTC. Amino acids: CASSLGAQETQYF.

V and J are TRBV5-1 and TRBJ2-7; 9 bases match TRBD1. The CDR3 length is 14 residues. Trimming at V came to 4 bases and at J to 2 bases, leaving 4 bases not matched to a gene. Germline assignment: CDR1 SGHRS and CDR2 YFSETQ. CDR3 residues: CASSIGQGTYEQYF. CDR3 DNA sequence: TGCGCCAGCAGCATAGGACAGGGGACCTACGAGCAGTACTTC. The full variable domain, completed using reference TRBV5-1 and TRBJ2-7, is KAGVTQTPRYLIKTRGQQVTLSCSPISGHRSVSWYQQTPGQGLQFLFEYFSETQRNKGNFPGRFSGRQFSNSRSEMNVSTLELGDSALYLCASSIGQGTYEQYFGPGTRLTVT.

This chain connects TRBV23-1 to TRBJ2-2; D perhaps matches TRBD2 (6 bases). TRBV23-1 carries the ORF label, with uncertain function. The CDR3 spans 17 residues. Trimming cost V 4 bases and J 3 bases, with 18 bases left between them. CDR3 coding DNA: TGCGCCAGCAGTCCTCCCGGTGGAGGGCCCTACACCGGGGAGCTGTTTTTT. Translating it yields CASSPPGGGPYTGELFF.

V gene TRBV7-2 combines with J gene TRBJ2-7; 10 bases agree with TRBD2. The CDR3 is made up of 14 amino acids. Germline CDR1 SGHTA, CDR2 FQGNSA. Trimming took 4 bases from V and 5 from J; bases not matched to a gene: 5. Here the CDR3 reads CASSSLAGANEQYF. In DNA form, the CDR3 reads TGTGCCAGCAGCTCGCTAGCGGGAGCCAACGAGCAGTACTTC.

The rearrangement uses TRBV6-1 and TRBJ1-5, with D unresolved. The length of the CDR3 is 17 residues. CDR1 and CDR2 from the germline V gene are MNHNS and SASEGT. V lost 0 bases and J 4 bases, leaving 16 bases between the germline ends. CDR3 in amino acids: CASSEAAGADLNQPQHF. DNA of the CDR3: TGTGCCAGCAGTGAAGCGGCAGGCGCGGATCTAAATCAGCCCCAGCATTTT.